The clone carrying this T cell receptor beta chain has ten or more counts. The data are from a study of spatial heterogeneity in lung cancer. As for the study in general: Each distinct TCR and UMI combination averaged more than ten appearances in raw reads.

Each CDR3 protein is one row after TCRdb ran MiXCR on the 5' RACE reads. The data hold under 50,000 distinct CDR3 sequences, with around 5% observed a single time. This CDR3 comprises 16 residues. From germline, CDR1 is SEHNR and CDR2 FQNEAQ (reference sequence). The ends lost 1 base at V and 9 bases at J; junction bases unmatched: 10. The time point was: sample taken at primary tumor resection. In each case, whole RNA from tumor, nontumor lung or frozen PBMC was sequenced unsorted. The chain couples TRBV7-9 to TRBJ1-5; 9 bases map to TRBD1. Here the sequenced sample was PBMCs, taken at surgery. The TCR originated in a female donor with early-stage non-small cell lung cancer. The CDR3 nucleotides are TGTGCCAGCAGCTTAGGTGCGGGGACAGGGCCTTGGCCCCAGCATTTT. Its translation is CASSLGAGTGPWPQHF.